These T cell receptor beta chains were read from a single sample in a study of CD8 T cells in Susac syndrome. TCRdb re-derived calls from the immunoSEQ multiplex PCR reads in MiXCR, one entry per CDR3 protein. Of more than 200,000 distinct CDR3 sequences listed, 92% are singletons. The source material was CD8+ T cells from PBMCs. The receptors come from a human donor with multiple sclerosis. The CDR3 runs from the conserved cysteine through the conserved F or W. A D gene is named only where the DNA matches it firmly. For some rows the clone size is stated as once, few or many, or as a class when expanded; others skip it.

CDR3 DNA	CDR3 protein	J gene	V gene	D gene	clone size
TGCAGCCTTGGACAGGGCAAAGAGACCCAGTACTTC	CSLGQGKETQYF	TRBJ2-5	TRBV29-1	TRBD1	.
TGTGCCAGCAGCTCCGAGGGTGCGAAAGCTTTCTTT	CASSSEGAKAFF	TRBJ1-1	TRBV7-8	.	once
TGTGCCAGCAGGGGGACAGATTCGGACACTGAAGCTTTCTTT	CASRGTDSDTEAFF	TRBJ1-1	TRBV2	TRBD1	once
TGTGCCAGCAGCTCTCGAGGGGACGGGGCTAATGAAAAACTGTTTTTT	CASSSRGDGANEKLFF	TRBJ1-4	TRBV7-9	.	.
TGTGCCAGCAGTTTAATTGGTACTAGCGGGGGCAATGAGCAGTTCTTC	CASSLIGTSGGNEQFF	TRBJ2-1	TRBV27	TRBD2	.
TGCGCCAGCAGTGATCTAGCGTACAATGAGCAGTTCTTC	CASSDLAYNEQFF	TRBJ2-1	TRBV10-2	.	.
TGCGCCAGCAGCCAAGATCCCCGGACAGGGGGCATCTACGAGCAGTACTTC	CASSQDPRTGGIYEQYF	TRBJ2-7	TRBV4-1	TRBD1	.
TGTGCCAGTAGTATTACAGGGGGCGATGAAAAACTGTTTTTT	CASSITGGDEKLFF	TRBJ1-4	TRBV19	TRBD1	.
TGTGCCAGCAGCTTGGGGAGCGGGTCCGGGGAGCTGTTTTTT	CASSLGSGSGELFF	TRBJ2-2	TRBV7-9	.	.
TGTGCCTGGAGTGTGGGGGTGAGGGGGGCCGAGCAGTACTTC	CAWSVGVRGAEQYF	TRBJ2-7	TRBV30	.	.
TGTGCCAGCAGTCCTACAGGCGCAGACCAAGAGACCCAGTACTTC	CASSPTGADQETQYF	TRBJ2-5	TRBV12-3/TRBV12-4	.	once
TGTGCCAGCAGGGTGACTAGCGGGGCACGGGAGCAGTTCTTC	CASRVTSGAREQFF	TRBJ2-1	TRBV13	TRBD2	.
TGTGCCAGTAAGGAGTCCTACTTACAAAGTCAGCCCCAGCATTTT	CASKESYLQSQPQHF	TRBJ1-5	TRBV19	.	.
TGTGCCAGTAGTACTAGCGGGAGGGCCGTCGAGCAGTACTTC	CASSTSGRAVEQYF	TRBJ2-7	TRBV19	TRBD2	once
TGTGCCAGCACGGGACAGGGTTCTATCGGCTACACCTTC	CASTGQGSIGYTF	TRBJ1-2	TRBV12-3/TRBV12-4	TRBD1	.
TGTGCCTGGAGTGGAGACAGGGCCTACAATGAGCAGTTCTTC	CAWSGDRAYNEQFF	TRBJ2-1	TRBV30	TRBD1	.
TGTGCCAGCAGCCCACCCTGGCCGGATACGCAGTATTTT	CASSPPWPDTQYF	TRBJ2-3	TRBV6-2/TRBV6-3	.	.
TGCGCCAGCAGCTTGGAGCTCTACTCCACAGATACGCAGTATTTT	CASSLELYSTDTQYF	TRBJ2-3	TRBV5-1	.	once
TGTGCCAGCAGCCAATCGACCCGCCGGGACACCATATATTTT	CASSQSTRRDTIYF	TRBJ1-3	TRBV16	.	.
TGTGCCAGCAGCGGGGGGGGACATCAGAGTGGGAACACTGAAGCTTTCTTT	CASSGGGHQSGNTEAFF	TRBJ1-1	TRBV7-9	.	.
TGTGCCAGCATGTTGCAGGGCAATGGCTACACCTTC	CASMLQGNGYTF	TRBJ1-2	TRBV2	.	.
TGTGCCAGCAGCCAAGTCGTCTTAGGACAGGAGGTAACAGATACGCAGTATTTT	CASSQVVLGQEVTDTQYF	TRBJ2-3	TRBV3-1	TRBD1	once
TGTGCCAGCAGCAACTCACCGACAGGGAAAAGCTTC	CASSNSPTGKSF	TRBJ1-2	TRBV7-8	TRBD1	.
TGCAGTGCTAGAGATCGTAGTTCCGACAGAACTCCGCAACTAATGAAGGAGATGTTTTTT	CSARDRSSDRTPQLMKEMFF	TRBJ1-4	TRBV20-1	.	.
TGTGCCACCAGTGATCTCGGGACAGGGGACAGCGAGCAGTTCTTC	CATSDLGTGDSEQFF	TRBJ2-1	TRBV24-1	TRBD1	.
TGTGCCATCTATTCTGTGGAGGCAGATACGCAGTATTTT	CAIYSVEADTQYF	TRBJ2-3	TRBV10-3	.	.
TGTGCCAGTACCCAGGGCCCTCAAGGCGGGGAGCTGTTTTTT	CASTQGPQGGELFF	TRBJ2-2	TRBV19	.	.
TGCAGCGTTGAAGGGCGGTCCTACGAGCAGTACTTC	CSVEGRSYEQYF	TRBJ2-7	TRBV29-1	.	.
TGTGCCAGCAGCTTCGACAGGGCGCGGATGAACACTGAAGCTTTCTTT	CASSFDRARMNTEAFF	TRBJ1-1	TRBV13	TRBD1	few
TGTGCCAGCAGTTGGGGGGCAGGGACCAATGAGCAGTTCTTC	CASSWGAGTNEQFF	TRBJ2-1	TRBV5-6	.	.
TGTGCCAGCAGTTTCCTAGCGGGAGGGGGTGAGCAGTTCTTC	CASSFLAGGGEQFF	TRBJ2-1	TRBV28	TRBD2	.
TGTGCCAGCAGTTTATCCGCGGGACAGAATGTCTACGAGCAGTACTTC	CASSLSAGQNVYEQYF	TRBJ2-7	TRBV27	.	.
TGTGCCAGTAGTACGTGGGGGTCTCCGCAGGGGGGCGCGGCTGAAGCTTTCTTT	CASSTWGSPQGGAAEAFF	TRBJ1-1	TRBV19	TRBD1	.
TGCAGTGCTAGAGATTCAGACAGGGGGAGTTTGGCTGAAGCTTTCTTT	CSARDSDRGSLAEAFF	TRBJ1-1	TRBV20-1	TRBD1	.
TGTGCCAGCTCTACGAGAATCTACCTTTATGGTGAGCAGTTCTTC	CASSTRIYLYGEQFF	TRBJ2-1	TRBV27	.	.
TGTGCCAGCAGCTTAGGCGTTTCGGGATTTCCTAGCACAGATACGCAGTATTTT	CASSLGVSGFPSTDTQYF	TRBJ2-3	TRBV13	.	.
TGTGCCAGCAGTCCCGGGTCCCACGCCGGCGAGCAGTACTTC	CASSPGSHAGEQYF	TRBJ2-7	TRBV5-8	.	.